What follows describes a single TCR beta chain. The target antigen is unknown. Libraries were prepared by immunoSEQ multiplex PCR; TCRdb keeps only in-frame clonotypes and omits some of them. The table records about 130,000 clones, 92% of them present only once. V lost 6 bases and J lost 1, with 10 bases in between. The germline V gene encodes CDR1 MNHNY and CDR2 SVGAGI (reference sequence). This CDR3 contains 13 residues. This entry is derived from a study of T cell responses to AZD1222 COVID-19 vaccine. Findings of the study overall: Donors were chiefly white British, with a greater number of females, and clonal diversity was perhaps underestimated.

This rearrangement joins TRBV6-6 to TRBJ2-7; D perhaps matches TRBD1 (5 bases). This TCR derives from an adult in good health. Sequencing was performed on peripheral blood, taken on day 0 of AZD1222 vaccination. For the CDR3, the DNA is TGTGCCAGCAGCCCTACAGGATCCTACGAGCAGTACTTC. Translated, it gives CASSPTGSYEQYF.